This entry features one T cell receptor beta chain sequence. Trimming left V 3 bases short and J 6 bases short, with 15 bases between. The germline V gene has CDR1 MNHEY and CDR2 SMNVEV (reference sequence). CDR3 length: 14 residues. Some clones are missing from TCRdb's copy, which holds only in-frame ones; the method was immunoSEQ multiplex PCR. The table records roughly 67,000 clones, roughly 98% of them present only once. This record comes from a study of technical replicates of blood from a handful of donors. The rearrangement joins TRBV27 to TRBJ2-7; possible D gene TRBD2, 5 bases. The specimen sequenced was T cells isolated from PBMCs. The receptor was isolated from a human donor in good health. CDR3 in amino acids: CASSLAGPGFEQYF. Here the CDR3 DNA reads TGTGCCAGCAGTTTGGCAGGTCCGGGGTTCGAGCAGTACTTC.